Listed below are T cell receptor beta chains from one sample, sequenced in a study of blood T cell dynamics during melanoma immunotherapy. The repertoire was sequenced with immunoSEQ multiplex PCR; TCRdb's copy has only in-frame clones and lacks some. Among 10,000 to 15,000 clones listed, approximately 86% were seen once. Sequenced material: blood, taken from a patient treated with checkpoint blockade. All receptors come from a human donor with melanoma. Each CDR3 is given without its conserved first and last residue. D genes are given only for firm matches.

j_gene: TRBJ1-6
d_gene: .
v_gene: TRBV4-2
CDR3aa: ASSQEGGFNSPLH

j_gene: .
d_gene: .
v_gene: TRBV5-6
CDR3aa: ASSFFEQVRNEQY

j_gene: TRBJ2-7
d_gene: TRBD2
v_gene: TRBV14
CDR3aa: ASSQPGLAGYYEQY

j_gene: TRBJ1-6
d_gene: .
v_gene: TRBV2
CDR3aa: ASTADGESPLH

j_gene: TRBJ1-2
d_gene: TRBD1
v_gene: TRBV5-5
CDR3aa: ASSAAVGQANYGYT

j_gene: TRBJ1-5
d_gene: .
v_gene: TRBV5-6
CDR3aa: ASSVTTGSYSNQPQH

j_gene: TRBJ2-7
d_gene: TRBD1
v_gene: TRBV6-1
CDR3aa: ASSVIGQGASDEQY

j_gene: TRBJ1-2
d_gene: TRBD1
v_gene: TRBV14
CDR3aa: ASSFQGGGYGYT

j_gene: TRBJ2-7
d_gene: TRBD1
v_gene: TRBV18
CDR3aa: ASSPRQGANYEQY

j_gene: TRBJ1-2
d_gene: TRBD1
v_gene: TRBV19
CDR3aa: ASSIAGTGAYGYT

j_gene: TRBJ1-4
d_gene: .
v_gene: TRBV5-4
CDR3aa: ASSLWTENEKLF

j_gene: TRBJ2-3
d_gene: .
v_gene: TRBV7-8
CDR3aa: ASIKGWLPSTDTQY

j_gene: TRBJ2-7
d_gene: .
v_gene: TRBV18
CDR3aa: ASSPPSAFTYEQY

j_gene: TRBJ2-1
d_gene: .
v_gene: TRBV7-2
CDR3aa: ASSHQGTPPRNEQF

j_gene: TRBJ2-2
d_gene: TRBD2
v_gene: TRBV5-1
CDR3aa: ASSVKTSGGATGELF

j_gene: TRBJ1-6
d_gene: .
v_gene: TRBV6-5
CDR3aa: ASRDPSYNSPLH

j_gene: TRBJ2-5
d_gene: TRBD2
v_gene: TRBV5-1
CDR3aa: ASTLTSGATRETQY

j_gene: .
d_gene: TRBD1
v_gene: TRBV7-8
CDR3aa: ASSPSTRDRTYEQY

j_gene: TRBJ2-7
d_gene: TRBD1
v_gene: TRBV6-6
CDR3aa: ASRKDGTGPSYEQY

j_gene: TRBJ2-7
d_gene: TRBD2
v_gene: TRBV18
CDR3aa: ASSRGGNEQY

j_gene: TRBJ2-3
d_gene: TRBD2
v_gene: TRBV6-4
CDR3aa: ASSDSIGGGAGTQY

j_gene: TRBJ2-3
d_gene: .
v_gene: TRBV6-4
CDR3aa: ASSDGHRTDTQY

j_gene: TRBJ2-6
d_gene: .
v_gene: TRBV2
CDR3aa: ASRQQVLRSGANVLT

j_gene: TRBJ2-2
d_gene: TRBD1
v_gene: TRBV19
CDR3aa: ASHPGQGASGELF

j_gene: .
d_gene: TRBD1
v_gene: TRBV6-1
CDR3aa: ASSEGQGALSEQY

j_gene: TRBJ2-7
d_gene: .
v_gene: TRBV4-1
CDR3aa: ASSRTRGTYEQY

j_gene: TRBJ1-2
d_gene: .
v_gene: TRBV28
CDR3aa: ASRKPKGYT

j_gene: TRBJ2-3
d_gene: TRBD2
v_gene: TRBV2
CDR3aa: ASSFTSGKAIRGTDTQY

j_gene: TRBJ2-4
d_gene: TRBD1
v_gene: TRBV11-2
CDR3aa: ASSLVWTGKNIQY

j_gene: TRBJ2-1
d_gene: TRBD2
v_gene: TRBV10-2
CDR3aa: ARTSGSQF

j_gene: TRBJ2-2
d_gene: TRBD1
v_gene: TRBV7-2
CDR3aa: ASRRTGLTGELF

j_gene: TRBJ2-3
d_gene: .
v_gene: TRBV6-5
CDR3aa: ASSYTRLTDTQY

j_gene: TRBJ1-5
d_gene: TRBD1
v_gene: TRBV16
CDR3aa: ASSQSGQGGQPQH

j_gene: TRBJ1-3
d_gene: .
v_gene: TRBV4-2
CDR3aa: ASSQDARNTIY

j_gene: TRBJ1-5
d_gene: .
v_gene: TRBV29-1
CDR3aa: SVGEMGQPQH

j_gene: TRBJ1-1
d_gene: TRBD1
v_gene: TRBV6-6
CDR3aa: ASSYRDREGSTEAF

j_gene: TRBJ1-1
d_gene: .
v_gene: TRBV7-8
CDR3aa: ASSLVTLNTEAF